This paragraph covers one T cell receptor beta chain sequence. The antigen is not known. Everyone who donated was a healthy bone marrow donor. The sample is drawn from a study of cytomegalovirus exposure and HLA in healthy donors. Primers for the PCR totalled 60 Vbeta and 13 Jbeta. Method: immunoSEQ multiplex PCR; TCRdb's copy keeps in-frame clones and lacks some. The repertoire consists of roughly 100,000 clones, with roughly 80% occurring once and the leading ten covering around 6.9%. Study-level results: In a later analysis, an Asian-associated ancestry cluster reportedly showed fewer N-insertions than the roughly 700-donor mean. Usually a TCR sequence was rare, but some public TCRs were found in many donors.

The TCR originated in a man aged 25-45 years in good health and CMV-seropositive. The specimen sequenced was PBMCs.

The CDR3 region has the DNA TGTGCCACCGGGGACAGTAATCAGCCCCAGCATTTT. Protein sequence: CATGDSNQPQHF. The gene calls are TRBV15 and TRBJ1-5, with 7 nucleotides matching TRBD1. Germline V gene lookup returns CDR1 LNHNV and CDR2 YYDKDF (reference sequence). This CDR3 has 12 residues. The junction had 2 bases not matched to a gene; V was cut back by 8 bases and J by 4 bases.